Below, 5 T cell receptor beta chains from the same sample are listed, as sequenced in a study of blood T cell repertoires in COVID-19. The protocol was immunoSEQ multiplex PCR, while the TCRdb copy is restricted to in-frame clones and leaves out a portion. The table has roughly 200,000 clones, 75% to 90% seen once. Material for sequencing was PBMCs or T cells enriched from blood (not recorded which). These receptors were taken from a man in his forties or fifties who had recovered from COVID-19.

The rearrangement uses TRBV2 and TRBJ1-3, with D possibly TRBD1 on 5 matching bases. The CDR3 consists of 13 residues. Germline CDR1 and CDR2: SNHLY and FYNNEI. The V end was cut by 10 bases, the J end by 1 base, with 11 bases between. The CDR3 loop reads CATLGDSGNTIYF. The CDR3 region has the DNA TGTGCCACCTTAGGGGATTCTGGAAACACCATATATTTT.

The chain has TRBV30 and TRBJ1-6; D not resolved. Trimming stripped 1 base from V and 10 bases from J, with 14 bases between. Per germline, CDR1 GTSNPN and CDR2 SVGIG (reference sequence). The CDR3 extends over 14 amino acids. The CDR3 DNA reads TGTGCCTGGAGTGCGGGGTACGTTAGATCACCCCTCCACTTT. As protein: CAWSAGYVRSPLHF.

The chain employs TRBV5-1 and TRBJ2-7; D perhaps matches TRBD1 (5 bases). From germline, CDR1 is SGHRS and CDR2 YFSETQ. The length of the CDR3 is 13 residues. Between the trimmed V and J ends, which lost 0 bases and 3 bases, there was a span of 7 bases. CDR3 sequence: CASSLEGYYEQYF. Written as DNA, the CDR3 is TGCGCCAGCAGCTTGGAGGGGTACTACGAGCAGTACTTC. The full variable domain, in which reference TRBV5-1 and TRBJ2-7 provide the parts outside the CDR3, is KAGVTQTPRYLIKTRGQQVTLSCSPISGHRSVSWYQQTPGQGLQFLFEYFSETQRNKGNFPGRFSGRQFSNSRSEMNVSTLELGDSALYLCASSLEGYYEQYFGPGTRLTVT.

The chain links TRBV25-1 to TRBJ2-3; 10 bases are a match to TRBD1. Trimming took 5 bases from V and 4 from J; bases not matched to a gene: 3. The CDR3 runs 14 residues. CDR1 and CDR2 from the germline V gene are MGHDK and SYGVNS. The CDR3, as DNA: TGTGCCAGCAGTCCCGGACAGGGGGCAGATACGCAGTATTTT. Translation: CASSPGQGADTQYF.

This chain connects TRBV24-1 to TRBJ1-1; tentative D call: TRBD1 (6 bases). The length of the CDR3 is 17 residues. Germline V gives CDR1 KGHDR, CDR2 SFDVKD. V lost 1 base and J 0 bases, leaving 14 bases between the germline ends. CDR3 bases: TGTGCCACCAGTGATTTCGGTGGGGGCGGAATGAACACTGAAGCTTTCTTT. Its translation: CATSDFGGGGMNTEAFF.